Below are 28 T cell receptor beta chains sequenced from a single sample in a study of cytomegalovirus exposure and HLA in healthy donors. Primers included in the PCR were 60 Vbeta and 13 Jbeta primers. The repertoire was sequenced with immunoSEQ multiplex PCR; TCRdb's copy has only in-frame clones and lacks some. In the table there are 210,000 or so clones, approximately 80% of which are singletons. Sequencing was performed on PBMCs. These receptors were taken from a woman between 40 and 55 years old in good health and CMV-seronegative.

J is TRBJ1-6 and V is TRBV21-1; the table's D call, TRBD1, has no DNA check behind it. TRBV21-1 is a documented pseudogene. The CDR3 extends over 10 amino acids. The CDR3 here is CANPLMGAHF. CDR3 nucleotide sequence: TGTGCCAATCCGCTTATGGGGGCCCACTTT.

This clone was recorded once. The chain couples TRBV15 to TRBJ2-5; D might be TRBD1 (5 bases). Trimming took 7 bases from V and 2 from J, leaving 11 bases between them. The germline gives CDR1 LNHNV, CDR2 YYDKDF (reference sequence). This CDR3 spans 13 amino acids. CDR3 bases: TGTGCCACCACCGGAGACAGACAAGAGACCCAGTACTTC. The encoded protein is CATTGDRQETQYF.

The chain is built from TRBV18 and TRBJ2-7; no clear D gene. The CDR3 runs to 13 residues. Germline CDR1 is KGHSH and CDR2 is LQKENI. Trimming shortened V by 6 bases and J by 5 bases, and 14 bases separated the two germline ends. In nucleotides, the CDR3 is TGTGCCAGCTCGCCGTGGAACAGAGACGAGCAGTACTTC. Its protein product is CASSPWNRDEQYF.

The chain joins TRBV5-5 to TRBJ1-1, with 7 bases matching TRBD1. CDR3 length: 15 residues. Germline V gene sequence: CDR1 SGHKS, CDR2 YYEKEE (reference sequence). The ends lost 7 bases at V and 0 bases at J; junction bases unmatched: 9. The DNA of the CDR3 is TGTGCCAGCGGTTACAGGGGCCGACTGAACACTGAAGCTTTCTTT. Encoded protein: CASGYRGRLNTEAFF. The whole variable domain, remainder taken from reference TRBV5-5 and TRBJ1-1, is DAGVTQSPTHLIKTRGQQVTLRCSPISGHKSVSWYQQVLGQGPQFIFQYYEKEERGRGNFPDRFSARQFPNYSSELNVNALLLGDSALYLCASGYRGRLNTEAFFGQGTRLTVV.

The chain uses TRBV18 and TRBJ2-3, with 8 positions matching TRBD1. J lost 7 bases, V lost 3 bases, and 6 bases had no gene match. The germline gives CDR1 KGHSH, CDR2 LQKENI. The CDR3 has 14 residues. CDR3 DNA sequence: TGTGCCAGCTCACCGGCAGGGGGCGCAAATACGCAGTATTTT. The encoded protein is CASSPAGGANTQYF. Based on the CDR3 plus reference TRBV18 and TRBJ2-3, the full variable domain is NAGVMQNPRHLVRRRGQEARLRCSPMKGHSHVYWYRQLPEEGLKFMVYLQKENIIDESGMPKERFSAEFPKEGPSILRIQQVVRGDSAAYFCASSPAGGANTQYFGPGTRLTVL.

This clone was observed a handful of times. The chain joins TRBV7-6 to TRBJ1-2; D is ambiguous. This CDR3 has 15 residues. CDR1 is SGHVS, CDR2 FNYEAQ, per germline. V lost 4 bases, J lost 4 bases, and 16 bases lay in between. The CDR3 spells CASSSPGSLGYGYTF. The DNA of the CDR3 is TGTGCCAGCAGCTCGCCCGGGTCACTGGGCTATGGCTACACCTTC. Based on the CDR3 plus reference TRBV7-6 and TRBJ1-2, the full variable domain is GAGVSQSPRYKVTKRGQDVALRCDPISGHVSLYWYRQALGQGPEFLTYFNYEAQQDKSGLPNDRFSAERPEGSISTLTIQRTEQRDSAMYRCASSSPGSLGYGYTFGSGTRLTVV.

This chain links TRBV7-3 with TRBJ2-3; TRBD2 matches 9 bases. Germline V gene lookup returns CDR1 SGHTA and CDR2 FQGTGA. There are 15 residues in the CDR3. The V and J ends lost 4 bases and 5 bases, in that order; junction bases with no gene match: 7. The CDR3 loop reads CASSSGGGAGDTQYF. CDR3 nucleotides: TGTGCCAGCAGCTCCGGCGGGGGGGCCGGAGATACGCAGTATTTT.

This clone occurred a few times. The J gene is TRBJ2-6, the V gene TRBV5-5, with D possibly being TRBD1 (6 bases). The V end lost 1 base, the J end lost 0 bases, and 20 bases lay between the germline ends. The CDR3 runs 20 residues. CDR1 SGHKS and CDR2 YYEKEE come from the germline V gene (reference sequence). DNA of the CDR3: TGTGCCAGCAGCTTGAACCGGTTCGCAGGGGCGATCTCTGGGGCCAACGTCCTGACTTTC. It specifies CASSLNRFAGAISGANVLTF.

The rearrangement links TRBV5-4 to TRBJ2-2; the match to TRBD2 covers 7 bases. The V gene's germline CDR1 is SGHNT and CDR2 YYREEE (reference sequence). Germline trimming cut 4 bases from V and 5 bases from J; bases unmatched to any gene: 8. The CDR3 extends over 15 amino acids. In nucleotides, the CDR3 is TGTGCCAGCAGCCCGGGGGGAGGTTCTACCGGGGAGCTGTTTTTT. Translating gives CASSPGGGSTGELFF.

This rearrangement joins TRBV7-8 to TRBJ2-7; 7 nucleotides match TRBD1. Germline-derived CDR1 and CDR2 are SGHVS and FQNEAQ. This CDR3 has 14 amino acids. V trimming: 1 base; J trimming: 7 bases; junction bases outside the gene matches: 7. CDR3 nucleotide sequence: TGTGCCAGCAGCTTAGGAACAGGGGTGAGGGAGCAGTACTTC. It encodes CASSLGTGVREQYF.

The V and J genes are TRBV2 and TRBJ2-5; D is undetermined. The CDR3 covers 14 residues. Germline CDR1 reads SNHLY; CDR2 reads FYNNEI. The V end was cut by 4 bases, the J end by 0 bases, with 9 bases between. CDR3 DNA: TGTGCCAGCAGTGGCGGCCAGTACCAAGAGACCCAGTACTTC. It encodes CASSGGQYQETQYF. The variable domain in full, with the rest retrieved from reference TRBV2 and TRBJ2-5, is EPEVTQTPSHQVTQMGQEVILRCVPISNHLYFYWYRQILGQKVEFLVSFYNNEISEKSEIFDDQFSVERPDGSNFTLKIRSTKLEDSAMYFCASSGGQYQETQYFGPGTRLLVL.

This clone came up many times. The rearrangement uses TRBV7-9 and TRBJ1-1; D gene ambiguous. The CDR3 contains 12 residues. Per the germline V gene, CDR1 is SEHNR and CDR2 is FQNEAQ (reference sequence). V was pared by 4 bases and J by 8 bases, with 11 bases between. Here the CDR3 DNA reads TGTGCCAGCAGCTCTGCGGCCCGGGAAGCTTTCTTT. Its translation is CASSSAAREAFF.

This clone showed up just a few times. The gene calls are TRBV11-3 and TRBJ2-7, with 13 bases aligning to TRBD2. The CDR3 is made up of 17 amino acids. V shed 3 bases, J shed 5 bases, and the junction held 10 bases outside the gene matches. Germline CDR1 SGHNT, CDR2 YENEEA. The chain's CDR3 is CASSLALAGGRIHEQYF. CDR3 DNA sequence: TGTGCCAGCAGCTTGGCACTAGCGGGGGGGCGAATCCACGAGCAGTACTTC.

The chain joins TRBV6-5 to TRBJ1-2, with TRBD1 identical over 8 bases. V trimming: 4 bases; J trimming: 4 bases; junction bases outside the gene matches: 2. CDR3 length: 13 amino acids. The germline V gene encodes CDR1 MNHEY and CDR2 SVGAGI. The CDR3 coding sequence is TGTGCCAGCAGTTCACAGGGGGGCTATGGCTACACCTTC. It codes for CASSSQGGYGYTF.

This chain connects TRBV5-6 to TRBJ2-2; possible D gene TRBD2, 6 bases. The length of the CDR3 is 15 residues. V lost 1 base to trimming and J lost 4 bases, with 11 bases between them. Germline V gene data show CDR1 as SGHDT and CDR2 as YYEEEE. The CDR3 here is CASSLMGGSTGELFF. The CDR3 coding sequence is TGTGCCAGCAGCTTGATGGGGGGTAGCACCGGGGAGCTGTTTTTT. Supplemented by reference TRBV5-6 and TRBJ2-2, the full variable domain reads DAGVTQSPTHLIKTRGQQVTLRCSPKSGHDTVSWYQQALGQGPQFIFQYYEEEERQRGNFPDRFSGHQFPNYSSELNVNALLLGDSALYLCASSLMGGSTGELFFGEGSRLTVL.

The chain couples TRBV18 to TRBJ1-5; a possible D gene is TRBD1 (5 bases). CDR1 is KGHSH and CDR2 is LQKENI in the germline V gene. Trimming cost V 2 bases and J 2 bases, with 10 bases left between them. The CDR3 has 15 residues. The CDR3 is CASSPNQGGNQPQHF. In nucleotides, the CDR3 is TGTGCCAGCTCACCAAACCAGGGTGGCAATCAGCCCCAGCATTTT.

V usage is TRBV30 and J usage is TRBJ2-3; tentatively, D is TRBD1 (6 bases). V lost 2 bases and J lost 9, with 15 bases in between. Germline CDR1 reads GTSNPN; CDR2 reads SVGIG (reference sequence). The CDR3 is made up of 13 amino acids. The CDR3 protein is CAWSPPGTRTQYF. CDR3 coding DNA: TGTGCCTGGAGTCCCCCAGGGACACGGACGCAGTATTTT.

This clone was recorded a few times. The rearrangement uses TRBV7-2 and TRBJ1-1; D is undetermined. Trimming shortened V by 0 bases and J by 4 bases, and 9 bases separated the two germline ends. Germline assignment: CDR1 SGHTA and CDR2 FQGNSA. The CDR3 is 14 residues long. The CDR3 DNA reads TGTGCCAGCAGCTTAGCTATGGAGGTCACTGAAGCTTTCTTT. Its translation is CASSLAMEVTEAFF.

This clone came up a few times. The CDR3 loop reads CASCRDRGFF. The CDR3 bases are TGCGCCAGCTGCCGGGACAGGGGGTTCTTC. The V gene is TRBV10-1, the J gene TRBJ2-1; 10 bases are shared with TRBD1. This CDR3 comprises 10 residues. Germline V lookup: CDR1 WNHNN, CDR2 SYGVQD (reference sequence). V lost 8 bases and J lost 15; bases outside the gene matches: 4.

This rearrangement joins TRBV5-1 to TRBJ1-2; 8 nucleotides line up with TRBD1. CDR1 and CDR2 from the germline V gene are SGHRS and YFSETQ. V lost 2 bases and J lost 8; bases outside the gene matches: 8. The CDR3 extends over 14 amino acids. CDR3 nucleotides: TGCGCCAGCAGCTTAGCAGGGGGCTCATTCGGCTACACCTTC. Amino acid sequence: CASSLAGGSFGYTF. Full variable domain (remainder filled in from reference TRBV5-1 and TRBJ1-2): KAGVTQTPRYLIKTRGQQVTLSCSPISGHRSVSWYQQTPGQGLQFLFEYFSETQRNKGNFPGRFSGRQFSNSRSEMNVSTLELGDSALYLCASSLAGGSFGYTFGSGTRLTVV.

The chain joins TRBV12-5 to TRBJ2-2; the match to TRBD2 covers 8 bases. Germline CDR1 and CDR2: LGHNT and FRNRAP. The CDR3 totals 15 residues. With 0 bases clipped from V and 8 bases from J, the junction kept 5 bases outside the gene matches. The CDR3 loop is CASGLVLSGGGELFF. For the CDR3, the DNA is TGTGCTAGTGGTTTGGTACTATCGGGAGGGGGGGAGCTGTTTTTT.

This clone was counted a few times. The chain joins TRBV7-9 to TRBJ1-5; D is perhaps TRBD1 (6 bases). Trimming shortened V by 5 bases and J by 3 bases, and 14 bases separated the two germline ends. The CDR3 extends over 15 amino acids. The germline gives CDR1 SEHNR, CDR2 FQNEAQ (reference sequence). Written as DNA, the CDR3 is TGTGCCAGCAGCCCGTTGACAGGCCCCAATCAGCCCCAGCATTTT. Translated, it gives CASSPLTGPNQPQHF.

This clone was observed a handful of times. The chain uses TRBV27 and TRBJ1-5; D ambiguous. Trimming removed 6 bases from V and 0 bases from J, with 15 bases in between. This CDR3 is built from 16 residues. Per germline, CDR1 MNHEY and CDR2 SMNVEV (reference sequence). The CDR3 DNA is TGTGCCAGCAGACCTACTTATTATAATAGCAATCAGCCCCAGCATTTT. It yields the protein CASRPTYYNSNQPQHF.

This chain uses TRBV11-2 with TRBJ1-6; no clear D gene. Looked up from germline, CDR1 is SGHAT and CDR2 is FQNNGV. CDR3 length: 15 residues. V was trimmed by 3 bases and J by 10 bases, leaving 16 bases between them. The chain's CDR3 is CASSLNRFPGSPLHF. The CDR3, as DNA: TGTGCCAGCAGCTTGAATAGGTTTCCAGGATCACCCCTCCACTTT.

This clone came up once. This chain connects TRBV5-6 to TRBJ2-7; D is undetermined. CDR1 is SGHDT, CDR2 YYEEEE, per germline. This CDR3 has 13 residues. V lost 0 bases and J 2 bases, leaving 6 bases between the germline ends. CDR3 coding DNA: TGTGCCAGCAGCTTGGTGGCGGCCTACGAGCAGTACTTC. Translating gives CASSLVAAYEQYF.

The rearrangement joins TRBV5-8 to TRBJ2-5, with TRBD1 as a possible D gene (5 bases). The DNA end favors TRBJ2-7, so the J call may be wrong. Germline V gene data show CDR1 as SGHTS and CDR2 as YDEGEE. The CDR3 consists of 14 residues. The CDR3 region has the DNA TGTGCCAGCAGCTTGGGCGGACATACCTACGAGCAGTACTTC. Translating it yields CASSLGGHTYEQYF.

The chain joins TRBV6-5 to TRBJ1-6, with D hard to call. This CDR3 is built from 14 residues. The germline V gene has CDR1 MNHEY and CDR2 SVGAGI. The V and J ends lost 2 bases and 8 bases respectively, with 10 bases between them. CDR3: CASSYPTEDSPLHF. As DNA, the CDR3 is TGTGCCAGCAGTTACCCGACGGAGGATTCACCCCTCCACTTT.

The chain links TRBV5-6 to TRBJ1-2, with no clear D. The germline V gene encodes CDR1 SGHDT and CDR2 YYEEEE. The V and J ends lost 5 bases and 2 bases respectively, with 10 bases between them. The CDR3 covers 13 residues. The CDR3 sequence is CASSDPRNYGYTF. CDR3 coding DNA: TGTGCCAGCAGTGACCCGAGGAACTATGGCTACACCTTC.